This T cell receptor beta chain derives from a study of shared clonotypes between healthy human individuals. This CDR3 comprises 14 residues. The germline gives CDR1 MGHRA, CDR2 YSYEKL. Germline trimming cut 0 bases from V and 9 bases from J; bases unmatched to any gene: 2. All of the donors resided in Nashville, Tennessee, and each was a Caucasian adult. CD45RA-negative memory and CD45RA+ naive subsets were split from the CD4+ cells. TCRdb keeps only in-frame clones here, not all; method: immunoSEQ multiplex PCR. The sample has roughly 2.5 million clones, just over 90% seen once. Overall study results and limits: Limitation of the genetic and exposure-history diversity represented came from the few donors.

This clone appeared a few times. No antigen is known for it. The specimen sequenced was naive CD4+ T cells sorted from blood. Documented subset: CD45RA+ positively selected. This chain links TRBV4-1 with TRBJ1-5; 10 positions match TRBD1. The clonotype comes from a man between 18 and 29 years old in good health. CDR3 sequence reads: CASSQDGDRGPQHF. The CDR3 coding sequence is TGCGCCAGCAGCCAAGATGGGGACAGGGGGCCCCAGCATTTT.